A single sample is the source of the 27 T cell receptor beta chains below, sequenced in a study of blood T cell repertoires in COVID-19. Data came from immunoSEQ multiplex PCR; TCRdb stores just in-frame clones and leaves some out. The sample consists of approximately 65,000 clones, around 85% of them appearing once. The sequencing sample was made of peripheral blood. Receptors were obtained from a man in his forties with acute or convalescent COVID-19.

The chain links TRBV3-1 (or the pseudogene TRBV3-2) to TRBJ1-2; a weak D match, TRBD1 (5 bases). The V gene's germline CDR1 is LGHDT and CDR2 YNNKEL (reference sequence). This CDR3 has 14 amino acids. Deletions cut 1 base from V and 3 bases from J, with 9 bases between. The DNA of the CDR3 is TGTGCCAGCAGCCAAGGAGGACACCACTATGGCTACACCTTC. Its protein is CASSQGGHHYGYTF.

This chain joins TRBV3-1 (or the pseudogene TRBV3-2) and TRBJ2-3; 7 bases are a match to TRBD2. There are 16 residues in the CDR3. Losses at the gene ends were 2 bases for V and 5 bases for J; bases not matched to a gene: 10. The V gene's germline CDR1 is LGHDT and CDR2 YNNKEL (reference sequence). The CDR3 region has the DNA TGTGCCAGCAGCCAAAGGCAGGCGACGGGGGGAGATACGCAGTATTTT. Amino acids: CASSQRQATGGDTQYF.

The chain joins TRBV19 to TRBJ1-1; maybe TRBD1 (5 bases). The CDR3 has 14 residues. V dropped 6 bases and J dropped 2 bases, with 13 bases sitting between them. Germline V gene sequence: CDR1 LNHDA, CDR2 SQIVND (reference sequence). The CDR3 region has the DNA TGTGCCAGTAGCCTGCAGGGCGACAACACTGAAGCTTTCTTT. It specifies CASSLQGDNTEAFF.

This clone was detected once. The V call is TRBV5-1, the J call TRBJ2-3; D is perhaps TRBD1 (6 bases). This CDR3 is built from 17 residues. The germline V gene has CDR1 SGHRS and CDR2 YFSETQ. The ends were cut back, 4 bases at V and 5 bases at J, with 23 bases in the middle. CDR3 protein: CASSPRVIGGSRDTQYF. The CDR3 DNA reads TGCGCCAGCAGCCCCCGGGTGATTGGGGGCTCTCGAGATACGCAGTATTTT.

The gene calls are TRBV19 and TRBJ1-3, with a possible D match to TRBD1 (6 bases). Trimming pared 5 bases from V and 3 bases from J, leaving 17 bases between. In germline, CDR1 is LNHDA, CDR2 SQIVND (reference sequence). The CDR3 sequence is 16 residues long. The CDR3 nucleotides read TGTGCCAGTAGTTCCTTAGGGGGTGAAGGTGGAAACACCATATATTTT. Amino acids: CASSSLGGEGGNTIYF.

DNA for the CDR3: TGTGCCAGCAGCTCCACGACAGGGTTAAACACAGATACGCAGTATTTT. Protein: CASSSTTGLNTDTQYF. The chain has TRBV11-2 and TRBJ2-3; 7 positions agree with TRBD1. Trimming at V came to 4 bases and at J to 2 bases, leaving 9 bases not matched to a gene. This CDR3 contains 16 residues. Germline CDR1 reads SGHAT; CDR2 reads FQNNGV.

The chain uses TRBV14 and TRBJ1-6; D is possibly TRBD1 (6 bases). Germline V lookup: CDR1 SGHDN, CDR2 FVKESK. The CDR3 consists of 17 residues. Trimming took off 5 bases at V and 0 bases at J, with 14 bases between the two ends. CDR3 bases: TGTGCCAGCAGCGTGGGACATCCGAGCTCCTATAATTCACCCCTCCACTTT. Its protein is CASSVGHPSSYNSPLHF.

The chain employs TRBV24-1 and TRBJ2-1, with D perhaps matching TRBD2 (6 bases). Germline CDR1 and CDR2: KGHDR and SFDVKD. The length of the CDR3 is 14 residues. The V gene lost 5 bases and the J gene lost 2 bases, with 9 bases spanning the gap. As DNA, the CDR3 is TGTGCCACCAGTGGCGGAGGGGCCTACAATGAGCAGTTCTTC. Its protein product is CATSGGGAYNEQFF.

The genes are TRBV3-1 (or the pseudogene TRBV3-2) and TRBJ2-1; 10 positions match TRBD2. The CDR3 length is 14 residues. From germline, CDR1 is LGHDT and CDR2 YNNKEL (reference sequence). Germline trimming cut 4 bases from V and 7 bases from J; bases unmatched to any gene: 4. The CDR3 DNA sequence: TGTGCCAGCAGCCCTAGCGGGGGTGGGAATGAGCAGTTCTTC. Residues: CASSPSGGGNEQFF.

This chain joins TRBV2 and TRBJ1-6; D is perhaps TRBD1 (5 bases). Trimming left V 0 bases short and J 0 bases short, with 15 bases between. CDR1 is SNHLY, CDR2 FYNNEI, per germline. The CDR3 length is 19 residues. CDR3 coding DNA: TGTGCCAGCAGTGAAGCGCTTCGGGGGGGAAGCTCCTATAATTCACCCCTCCACTTT. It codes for CASSEALRGGSSYNSPLHF.

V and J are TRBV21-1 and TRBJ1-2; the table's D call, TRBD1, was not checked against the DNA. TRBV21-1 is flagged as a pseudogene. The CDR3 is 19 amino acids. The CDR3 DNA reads TGTGCCAGCACCTCGGCAAATTGGACAGGGATAAACTCCAACTATGGCTACACCTTC. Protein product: CASTSANWTGINSNYGYTF.

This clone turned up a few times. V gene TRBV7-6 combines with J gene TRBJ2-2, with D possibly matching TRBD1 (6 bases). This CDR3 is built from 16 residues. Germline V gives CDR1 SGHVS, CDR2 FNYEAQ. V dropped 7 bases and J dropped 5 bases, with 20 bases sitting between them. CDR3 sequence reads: CASTPGVRGDTGELFF. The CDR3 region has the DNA TGTGCCAGCACCCCCGGGGTCAGGGGTGATACCGGGGAGCTGTTTTTT.

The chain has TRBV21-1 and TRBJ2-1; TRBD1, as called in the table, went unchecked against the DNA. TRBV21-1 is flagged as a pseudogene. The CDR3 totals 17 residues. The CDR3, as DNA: TGTGCCAGCAGCAAATTCCCCGGGACAGGGGTATACAATGAGCAGTTCTTC. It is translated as CASSKFPGTGVYNEQFF.

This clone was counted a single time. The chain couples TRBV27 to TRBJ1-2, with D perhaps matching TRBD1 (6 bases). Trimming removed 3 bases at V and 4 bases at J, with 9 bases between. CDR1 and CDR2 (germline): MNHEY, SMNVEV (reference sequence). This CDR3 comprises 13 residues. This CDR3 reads CASSLGGGYGYTF. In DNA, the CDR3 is TGTGCCAGCAGTTTGGGAGGGGGCTATGGCTACACCTTC.

In DNA form, the CDR3 reads TGTGCTAGTGGTTTGTTTCAACTGGACACCGGGGAGCTGTTTTTT. Encoded protein: CASGLFQLDTGELFF. The rearrangement links TRBV12-5 to TRBJ2-2; D unresolved. CDR3 length: 15 residues. CDR1 and CDR2 (germline): LGHNT, FRNRAP. V was shortened by 2 bases and J by 3 bases, with 10 bases between the two germline ends.

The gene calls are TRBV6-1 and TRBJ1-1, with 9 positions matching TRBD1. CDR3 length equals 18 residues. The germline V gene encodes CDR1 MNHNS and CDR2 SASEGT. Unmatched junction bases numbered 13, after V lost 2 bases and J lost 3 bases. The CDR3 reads CASSERVGTGWLHTEAFF. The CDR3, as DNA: TGTGCCAGCAGTGAAAGGGTGGGGACAGGGTGGCTTCACACTGAAGCTTTCTTT.

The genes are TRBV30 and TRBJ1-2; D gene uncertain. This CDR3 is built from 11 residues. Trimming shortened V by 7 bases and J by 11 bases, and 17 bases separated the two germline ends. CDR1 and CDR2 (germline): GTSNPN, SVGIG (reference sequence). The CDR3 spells CAFPRLRRYTF. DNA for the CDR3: TGTGCCTTTCCTAGACTGAGGAGGTACACCTTC.

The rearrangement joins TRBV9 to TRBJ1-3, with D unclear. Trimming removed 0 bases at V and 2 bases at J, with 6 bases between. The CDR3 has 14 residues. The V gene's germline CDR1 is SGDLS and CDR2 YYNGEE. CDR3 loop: CASSVDQAGNTIYF. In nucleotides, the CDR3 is TGTGCCAGCAGCGTAGACCAGGCTGGAAACACCATATATTTT.

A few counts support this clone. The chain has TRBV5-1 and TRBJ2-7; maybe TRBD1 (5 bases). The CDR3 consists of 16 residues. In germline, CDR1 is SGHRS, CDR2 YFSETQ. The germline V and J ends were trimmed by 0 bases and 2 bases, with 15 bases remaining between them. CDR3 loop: CASSLVPQGSPYEQYF. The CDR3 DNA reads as TGCGCCAGCAGCTTGGTTCCTCAGGGATCACCCTACGAGCAGTACTTC.

The CDR3 loop is CASSKLYRGASNQPQHF. DNA for the CDR3: TGTGCCAGCAGCAAATTATACAGGGGCGCTAGCAATCAGCCCCAGCATTTT. The chain links TRBV21-1 to TRBJ1-5; TRBD1 was called by the table and not checked on the DNA. TRBV21-1 counts as a pseudogene. This CDR3 is 17 amino acids long.

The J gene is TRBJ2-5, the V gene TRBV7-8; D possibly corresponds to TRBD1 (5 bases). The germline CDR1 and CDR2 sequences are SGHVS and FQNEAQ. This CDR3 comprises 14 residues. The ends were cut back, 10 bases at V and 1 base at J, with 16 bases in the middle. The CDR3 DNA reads TGTGCCACCTTCCCCAGGGCGGTCCAAGAGACCCAGTACTTC. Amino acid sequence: CATFPRAVQETQYF.

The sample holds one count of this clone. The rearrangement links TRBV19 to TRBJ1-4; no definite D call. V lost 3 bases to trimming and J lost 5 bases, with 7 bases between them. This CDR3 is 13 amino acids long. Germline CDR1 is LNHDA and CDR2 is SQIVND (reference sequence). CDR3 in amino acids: CASSIASNEKLFF. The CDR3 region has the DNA TGTGCCAGTAGTATCGCGTCAAATGAAAAACTGTTTTTT. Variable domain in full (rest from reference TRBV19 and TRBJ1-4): DGGITQSPKYLFRKEGQNVTLSCEQNLNHDAMYWYRQDPGQGLRLIYYSQIVNDFQKGDIAEGYSVSREKKESFPLTVTSAQKNPTAFYLCASSIASNEKLFFGSGTQLSVL.

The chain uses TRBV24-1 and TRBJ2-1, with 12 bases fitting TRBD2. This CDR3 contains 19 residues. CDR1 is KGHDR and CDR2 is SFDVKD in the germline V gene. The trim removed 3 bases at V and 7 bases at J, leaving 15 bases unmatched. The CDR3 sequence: CATSDPTSGGTERRNEQFF. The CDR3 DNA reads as TGTGCCACCAGTGATCCAACTAGCGGGGGGACGGAGAGGAGAAATGAGCAGTTCTTC.

The CDR3 spells CASSAVGVPEAFF. CDR3 nucleotide sequence: TGTGCCAGCAGCGCAGTCGGGGTCCCTGAAGCTTTCTTT. The rearrangement uses TRBV7-2 and TRBJ1-1; no clear D gene. The CDR3 runs to 13 residues. The germline gives CDR1 SGHTA, CDR2 FQGNSA. V was pared by 5 bases and J by 6 bases, with 13 bases between.

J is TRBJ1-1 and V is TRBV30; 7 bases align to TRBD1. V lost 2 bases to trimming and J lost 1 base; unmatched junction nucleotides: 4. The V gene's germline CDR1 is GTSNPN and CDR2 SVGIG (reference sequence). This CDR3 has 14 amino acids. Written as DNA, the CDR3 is TGTGCCTGGAGTTGGGGACAGTGGAACACTGAAGCTTTCTTT. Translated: CAWSWGQWNTEAFF.

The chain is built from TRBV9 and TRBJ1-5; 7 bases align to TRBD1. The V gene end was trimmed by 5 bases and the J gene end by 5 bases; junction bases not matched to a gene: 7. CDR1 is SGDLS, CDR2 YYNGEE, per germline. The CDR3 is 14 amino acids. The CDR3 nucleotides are TGTGCCAGCAGTATGACAGGGACGGATCAGCCCCAGCATTTT. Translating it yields CASSMTGTDQPQHF.

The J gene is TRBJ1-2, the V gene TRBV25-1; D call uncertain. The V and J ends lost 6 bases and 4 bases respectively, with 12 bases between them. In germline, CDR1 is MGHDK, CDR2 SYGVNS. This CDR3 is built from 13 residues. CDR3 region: CASSTFGAYGYTF. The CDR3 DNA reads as TGTGCCAGCAGCACTTTTGGAGCCTATGGCTACACCTTC.